These T cell receptor beta chains were read from a single sample in a study of T cells in Graves' hyperthyroidism and ophthalmopathy. TCRdb analysed the multiplex PCR reads with MiXCR anew, one entry per CDR3 protein. Among around 440,000 distinct CDR3 sequences listed, less than 20% were seen once. The sample consisted of blood. These receptors were taken from a woman younger than 30 with Graves' hyperthyroidism. Each CDR3 is given with its conserved first and last residue. A D gene is named only where the DNA matches it firmly. The size field is filled for only some rows; it gives once, few, many or a size class.

TRBJ2-7 | TRBV20-1 | TRBD1 | many | TGCAGTGCGATTACAGGGGTCCACTCCTACGAGCAGTACTTC | CSAITGVHSYEQYF
TRBJ2-3 | TRBV20-1 | TRBD2 | NA | TGCAGTGCTACTAGCGGGAGCCTCTCCGATACGCAGTATTTT | CSATSGSLSDTQYF
TRBJ1-2 | TRBV6-1 | TRBD1 | many | TGTGCCAGCAGTCGGGACAGTCCGATTCTTGGCTACACCTTC | CASSRDSPILGYTF
TRBJ1-1 | TRBV2 | NA | many | TGTGCCAGCAGTGAATCTCAGGGGCTTTACCCTGAAGCTTTCTTT | CASSESQGLYPEAFF
TRBJ1-1 | TRBV5-6 | NA | many | TGTGCCAGCAGCTTATCCCTAGGGGGCACTGAAGCTTTCTTT | CASSLSLGGTEAFF
TRBJ1-5 | TRBV7-9 | TRBD1 | few | TGTGCCAGCAGCCCCTGGGACAGTAGAAATCAGCCCCAGCATTTT | CASSPWDSRNQPQHF
TRBJ2-2 | TRBV6-5 | NA | many | TGTGCCAGCAGTTACTCCGGACAGAACACCGGGGAGCTGTTTTTT | CASSYSGQNTGELFF
TRBJ1-5 | TRBV6-1 | NA | few | TGTGCCAGCAGTCCTGCACCCAATCAGCCCCAGCATTTT | CASSPAPNQPQHF
TRBJ2-2 | TRBV7-9 | NA | NA | TGTGCCAGCAGCCCCCGGGTGGACGGTAACACCGGGGAGCTGTTTTTT | CASSPRVDGNTGELFF
TRBJ1-4 | TRBV7-9 | NA | NA | TGTGCCAGCAGCCTAAACAGGGATCGCGAAAAACTGTTTTTT | CASSLNRDREKLFF
TRBJ2-2 | TRBV7-9 | NA | many | TGTGCCCTTCAGACCGGGGGTGAGACCGGGGAGCTGTTTTTT | CALQTGGETGELFF
TRBJ1-6 | TRBV7-3 | TRBD1 | NA | TGTGCCAGCAGCTTGCGGGTGGTCCAGGGGGCGAAAAATAATTCACCCCTCCACTTT | CASSLRVVQGAKNNSPLHF
TRBJ1-2 | TRBV9 | TRBD1 | few | TGTGCCAGCAGCGTAGGAACCCGCGGACAGGGCACTTATGGCTACACCTTC | CASSVGTRGQGTYGYTF
TRBJ2-3 | TRBV14 | NA | NA | TGTGCCAGCAGCCAAAGCGTCGCAGATACGCAGTATTTT | CASSQSVADTQYF
TRBJ2-3 | TRBV7-9 | TRBD2 | many | TGTGCCAGCAGCACTAAGGGACTAGCGGCCACAGATACGCAGTATTTT | CASSTKGLAATDTQYF
TRBJ2-7 | TRBV11-3 | TRBD1 | many | TGTGCCAGCAGCGTAGGGAGGAGGGACAGGGCCTCCTACGAGCAGTACTTC | CASSVGRRDRASYEQYF
TRBJ1-2 | TRBV19 | NA | NA | TGTGCCAGTAGTATAGATCCGGGGGACTATGGCTACACCTTC | CASSIDPGDYGYTF
TRBJ1-1 | TRBV30 | NA | many | TGTGCCTGGAGAGAACAGGGATACACTGAAGCTTTCTTT | CAWREQGYTEAFF
TRBJ2-1 | TRBV9 | NA | NA | TGTGCCAGCAGCGTAGGCGGCAGTCGTCCCTACAATGAGCAGTTCTTC | CASSVGGSRPYNEQFF
TRBJ2-5 | TRBV5-4 | TRBD2 | many | TGTGCCAGCAGCCCTGACCTAGCGGGGGGGGGAGAGACCCAGTACTTC | CASSPDLAGGGETQYF
TRBJ2-1 | TRBV6-1 | NA | few | TGTGCCAGCACCTTCCGGGACTTCTCCTACAATGAGCAGTTCTTC | CASTFRDFSYNEQFF
TRBJ2-2 | TRBV4-1 | NA | few | TGCGCCAGCAGCCGACCCCCCGGGGAGCTGTTTTTT | CASSRPPGELFF
TRBJ2-1 | TRBV14 | NA | many | TGTGCCAGAGGGAGGGGGAATGAGCAGTTCTTC | CARGRGNEQFF
TRBJ1-2 | TRBV7-7 | TRBD1 | few | TGTGCTAGCAGCTTAGCGCTTGGACAGGGGGTTTGGCGAGGCTACACCTTC | CASSLALGQGVWRGYTF
TRBJ2-5 | TRBV30 | TRBD1 | many | TGTGCCTGGAGCGCCGGACAGGGCCCCCAAGAGACCCAGTACTTC | CAWSAGQGPQETQYF
TRBJ2-7 | TRBV7-9 | NA | NA | TGTGCCAGCAGCCTCGACTCCTACTCCTACGAGCAGTACTTC | CASSLDSYSYEQYF
TRBJ1-5 | TRBV12-3/TRBV12-4 | NA | NA | TGTGCCAGCAGCCTCCAGCCTGATCAGCCCCAGCATTTT | CASSLQPDQPQHF
TRBJ2-5 | TRBV20-1 | TRBD2 | many | TGCAGTGCTAGACCCGGGACTAGCGGGGGTGGGACCCAGTACTTC | CSARPGTSGGGTQYF
TRBJ1-4 | TRBV5-1 | TRBD1 | many | TGCGCCAGCAGCCTCAGCACAGGGGACCTTGAAAAACTGTTTTTT | CASSLSTGDLEKLFF
TRBJ2-7 | TRBV20-1 | NA | NA | TGCAGTGCTAGAGGTAGGGGTTCTGGGTACGAGCAGTACTTC | CSARGRGSGYEQYF
TRBJ2-1 | TRBV20-1 | TRBD2 | NA | TGCAGTGCTAGCAGGGGACTAGCGGGAGACTCCTACAATGAGCAGTTCTTC | CSASRGLAGDSYNEQFF
TRBJ2-3 | TRBV7-3 | TRBD2 | NA | TGTGCCAGCAGCAAGACTAGCGGGAGTGCCGATACGCAGTATTTT | CASSKTSGSADTQYF
TRBJ1-1 | TRBV7-9 | NA | NA | TGTGCCAGCAGCTTAGGATCCGGGACACTTAACACTGAAGCTTTCTTT | CASSLGSGTLNTEAFF
TRBJ2-3 | TRBV18 | NA | many | TGTGCCAGCTCACCCGGGCTGGACACAGATACGCAGTATTTT | CASSPGLDTDTQYF
TRBJ2-5 | TRBV2 | NA | many | TGTGCCAGCAGTACCCAGAGGTCCCAGTACTTC | CASSTQRSQYF
TRBJ2-7 | TRBV7-3 | NA | many | TGTGCCAGCAGCCGAGGGACCGTTCGGGACGAGCAGTACTTC | CASSRGTVRDEQYF
TRBJ1-1 | TRBV12-3/TRBV12-4 | NA | few | TGTGCCAGCACCCTAGGACCGGGGTTGGGCACTGAAGCTTTCTTT | CASTLGPGLGTEAFF
TRBJ2-1 | TRBV2 | TRBD2 | many | TGTGCCAGCAGTGGAGGCGGGAGGGGAGGCAATGAGCAGTTCTTC | CASSGGGRGGNEQFF
TRBJ1-2 | TRBV19 | TRBD1 | NA | TGTGCCAGTAGTATTCAGGGGGCGAACTTGGGCTACACCTTC | CASSIQGANLGYTF